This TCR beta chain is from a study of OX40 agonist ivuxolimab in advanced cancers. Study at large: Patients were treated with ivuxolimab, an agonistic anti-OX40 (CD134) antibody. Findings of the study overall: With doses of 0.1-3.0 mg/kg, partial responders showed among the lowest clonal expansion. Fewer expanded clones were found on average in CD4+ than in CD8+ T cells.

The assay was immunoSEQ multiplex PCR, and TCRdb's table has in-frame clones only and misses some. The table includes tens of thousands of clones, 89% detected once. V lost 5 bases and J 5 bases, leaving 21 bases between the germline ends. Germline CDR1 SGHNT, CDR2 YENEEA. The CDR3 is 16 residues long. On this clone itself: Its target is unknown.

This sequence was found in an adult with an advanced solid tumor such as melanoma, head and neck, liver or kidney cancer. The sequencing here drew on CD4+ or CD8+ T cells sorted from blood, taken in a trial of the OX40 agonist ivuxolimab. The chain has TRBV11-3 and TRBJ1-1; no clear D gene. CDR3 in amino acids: CASSLPPQGLRTEAFF. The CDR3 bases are TGTGCCAGCAGCCTACCACCGCAAGGGTTAAGAACTGAAGCTTTCTTT.